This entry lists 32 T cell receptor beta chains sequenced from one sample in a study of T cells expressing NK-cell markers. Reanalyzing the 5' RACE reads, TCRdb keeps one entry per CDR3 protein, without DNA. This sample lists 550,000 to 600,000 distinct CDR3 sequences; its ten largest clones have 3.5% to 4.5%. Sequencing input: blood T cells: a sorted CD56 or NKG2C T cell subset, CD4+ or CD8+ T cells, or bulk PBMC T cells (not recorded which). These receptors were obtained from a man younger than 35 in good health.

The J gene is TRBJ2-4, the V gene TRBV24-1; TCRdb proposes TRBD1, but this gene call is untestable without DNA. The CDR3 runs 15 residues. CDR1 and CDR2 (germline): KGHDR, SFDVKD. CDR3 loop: CATSDPGTGSNIQYF.

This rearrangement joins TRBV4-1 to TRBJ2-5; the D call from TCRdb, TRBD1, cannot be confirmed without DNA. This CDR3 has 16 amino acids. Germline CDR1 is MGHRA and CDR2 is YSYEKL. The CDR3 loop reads CASSQVGTGGMETQYF.

The CDR3: CASSSRLADTGELFF. The chain has TRBV6-1 and TRBJ2-2; checking the TCRdb D call of TRBD2 is not possible without DNA. The germline V gene encodes CDR1 MNHNS and CDR2 SASEGT. The CDR3 contains 15 residues.

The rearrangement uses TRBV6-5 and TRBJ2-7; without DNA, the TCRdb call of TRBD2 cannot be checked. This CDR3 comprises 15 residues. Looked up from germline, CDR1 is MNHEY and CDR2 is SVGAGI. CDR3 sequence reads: CASSQLAGVPYEQYF.

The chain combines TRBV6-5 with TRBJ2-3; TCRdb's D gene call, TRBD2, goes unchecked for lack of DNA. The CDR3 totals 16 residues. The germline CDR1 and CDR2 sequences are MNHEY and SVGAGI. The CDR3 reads CASSYSSGSHGDTQYF.

The CDR3 here is CASSLGGKNIQYF. V gene TRBV11-2 combines with J gene TRBJ2-4. Germline V gives CDR1 SGHAT, CDR2 FQNNGV. The CDR3 sequence is 13 residues long.

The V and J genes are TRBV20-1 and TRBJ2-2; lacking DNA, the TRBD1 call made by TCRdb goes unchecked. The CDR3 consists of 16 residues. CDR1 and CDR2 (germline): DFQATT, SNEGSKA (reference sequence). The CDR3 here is CSAREPGQGDSGELFF.

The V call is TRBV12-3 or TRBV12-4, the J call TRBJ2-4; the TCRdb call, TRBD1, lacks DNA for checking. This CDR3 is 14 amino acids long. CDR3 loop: CASSFLPGENIQYF.

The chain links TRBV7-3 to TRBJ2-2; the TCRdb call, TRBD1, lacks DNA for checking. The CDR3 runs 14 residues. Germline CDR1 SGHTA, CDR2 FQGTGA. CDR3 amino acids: CASSSTQGGGELFF.

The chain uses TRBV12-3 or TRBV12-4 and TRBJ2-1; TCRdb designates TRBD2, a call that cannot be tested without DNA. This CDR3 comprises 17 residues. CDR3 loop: CASTPFTSGSSYNEQFF.

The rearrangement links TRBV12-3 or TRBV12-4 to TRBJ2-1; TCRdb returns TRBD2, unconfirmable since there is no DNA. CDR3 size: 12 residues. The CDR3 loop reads CASSLAGPVTFF.

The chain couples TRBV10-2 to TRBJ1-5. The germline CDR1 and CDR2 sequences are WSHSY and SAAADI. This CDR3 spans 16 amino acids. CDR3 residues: CASSVSGEGSNQPQHF.

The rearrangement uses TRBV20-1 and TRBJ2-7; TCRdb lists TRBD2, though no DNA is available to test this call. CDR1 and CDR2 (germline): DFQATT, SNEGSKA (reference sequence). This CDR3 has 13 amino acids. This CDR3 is CSAPGLEHDEQYF.

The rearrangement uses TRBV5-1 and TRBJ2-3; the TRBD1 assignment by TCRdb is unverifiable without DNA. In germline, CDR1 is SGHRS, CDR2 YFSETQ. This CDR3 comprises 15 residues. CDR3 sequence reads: CASSLGGQGTDTQYF. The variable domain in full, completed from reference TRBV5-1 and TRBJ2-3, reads KAGVTQTPRYLIKTRGQQVTLSCSPISGHRSVSWYQQTPGQGLQFLFEYFSETQRNKGNFPGRFSGRQFSNSRSEMNVSTLELGDSALYLCASSLGGQGTDTQYFGPGTRLTVL.

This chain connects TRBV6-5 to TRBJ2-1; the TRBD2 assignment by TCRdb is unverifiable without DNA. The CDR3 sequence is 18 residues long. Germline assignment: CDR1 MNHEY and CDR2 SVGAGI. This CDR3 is CASSYPGQGSGRAYEQFF.

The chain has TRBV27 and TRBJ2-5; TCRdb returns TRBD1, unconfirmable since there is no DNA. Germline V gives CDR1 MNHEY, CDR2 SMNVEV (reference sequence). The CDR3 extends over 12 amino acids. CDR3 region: CASSLVPGTQYF.

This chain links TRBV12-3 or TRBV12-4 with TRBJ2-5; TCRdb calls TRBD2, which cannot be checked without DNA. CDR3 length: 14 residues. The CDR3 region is CASSRGPLGETQYF.

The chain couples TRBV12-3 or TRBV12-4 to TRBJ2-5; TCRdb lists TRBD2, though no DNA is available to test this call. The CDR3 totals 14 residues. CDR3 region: CASHEDGGEETQYF.

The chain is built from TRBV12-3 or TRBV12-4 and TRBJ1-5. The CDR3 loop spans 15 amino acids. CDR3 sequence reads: CASSATSWRNQPQHF.

The CDR3 reads CASSYSAQGSREKLFF. V is TRBV6-5 and J is TRBJ1-4; TCRdb picks TRBD1, but there is no DNA to check that call. The CDR3 covers 16 residues. Germline CDR1 and CDR2: MNHEY and SVGAGI.

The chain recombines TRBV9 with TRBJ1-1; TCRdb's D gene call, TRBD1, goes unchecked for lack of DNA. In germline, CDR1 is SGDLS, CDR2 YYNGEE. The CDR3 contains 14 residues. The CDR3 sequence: CASNPGTVITEAFF.

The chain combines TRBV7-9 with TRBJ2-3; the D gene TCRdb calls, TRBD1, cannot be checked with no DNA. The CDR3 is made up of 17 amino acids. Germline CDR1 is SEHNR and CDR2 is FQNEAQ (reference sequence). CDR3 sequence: CASTTRGPAGGTDTQYF.

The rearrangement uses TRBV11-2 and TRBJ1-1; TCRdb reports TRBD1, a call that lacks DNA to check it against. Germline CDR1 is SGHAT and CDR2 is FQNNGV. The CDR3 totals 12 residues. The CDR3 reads CASSGRGTEAFF.

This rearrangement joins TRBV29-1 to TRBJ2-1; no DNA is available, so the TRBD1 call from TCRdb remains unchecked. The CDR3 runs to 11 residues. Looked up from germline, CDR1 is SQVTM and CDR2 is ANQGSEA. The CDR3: CSAGGQFRQFF.

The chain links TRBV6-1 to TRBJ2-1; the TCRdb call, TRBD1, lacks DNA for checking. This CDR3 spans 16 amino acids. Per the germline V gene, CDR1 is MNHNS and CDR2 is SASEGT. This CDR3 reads CASSPRGEYSYNEQFF.

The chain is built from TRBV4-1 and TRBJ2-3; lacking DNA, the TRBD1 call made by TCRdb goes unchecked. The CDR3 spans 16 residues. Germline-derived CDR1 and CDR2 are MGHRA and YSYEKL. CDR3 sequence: CASSPPRGSSTDTQYF.

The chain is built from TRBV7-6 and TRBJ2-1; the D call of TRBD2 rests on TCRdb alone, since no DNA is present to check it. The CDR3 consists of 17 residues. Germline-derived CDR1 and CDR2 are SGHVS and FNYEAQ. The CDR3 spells CASEAGVGREGYNEQFF.

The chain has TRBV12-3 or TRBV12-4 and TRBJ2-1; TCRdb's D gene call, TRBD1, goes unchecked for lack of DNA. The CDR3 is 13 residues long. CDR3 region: CASSWAGANEQFF.

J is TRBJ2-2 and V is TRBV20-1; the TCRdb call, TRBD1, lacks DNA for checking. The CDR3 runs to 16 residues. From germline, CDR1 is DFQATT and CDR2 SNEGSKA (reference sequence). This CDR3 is CSARGEGRRNTGELFF.

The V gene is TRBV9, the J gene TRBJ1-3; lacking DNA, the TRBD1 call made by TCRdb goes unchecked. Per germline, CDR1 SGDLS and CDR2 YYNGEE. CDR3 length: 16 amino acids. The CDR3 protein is CASSPVLQFSGNTIYF.

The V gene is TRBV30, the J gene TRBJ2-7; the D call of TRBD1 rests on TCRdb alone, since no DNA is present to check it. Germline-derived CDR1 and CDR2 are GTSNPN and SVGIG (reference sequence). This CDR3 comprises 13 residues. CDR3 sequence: CAWMGAGIYEQYF.

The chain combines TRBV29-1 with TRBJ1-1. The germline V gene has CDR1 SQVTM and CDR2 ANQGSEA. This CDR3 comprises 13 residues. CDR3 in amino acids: CSVAGLLNTEAFF.